This T cell receptor (beta chain) was captured in a study of blood T cell repertoires in COVID-19. For the study at large: Sample material is recorded as cDNA or gDNA derived from T cells, B-cell-depleted T cells, or PBMCs.

How the authors handled the data: How many nucleated cells were present was estimated from reference gene primer amplification. The table came from immunoSEQ multiplex PCR; TCRdb's copy has only in-frame clones and leaves some out. From that table come the V and J calls and clone size; the DNA was used to work out D and trimming. Here the sample spans approximately 210,000 clones, around 91% being singletons. The ends were cut back, 5 bases at V and 4 bases at J, with 20 bases in the middle. The CDR3 has 16 residues. Germline values: CDR1 LNHDA, CDR2 SQIVND (reference sequence). The sequenced material came from peripheral blood. This clonotype originated in a woman between 40 and 55 years old with acute or convalescent COVID-19. The chain joins TRBV19 to TRBJ1-1; maybe TRBD1 (5 bases). In nucleotides, the CDR3 is TGTGCCAGTAGTCCCCGGGGAGGGGAAAGGATCACTGAAGCTTTCTTT. It yields the protein CASSPRGGERITEAFF.